These 26 T cell receptor beta chains came from one sample sequenced in a study of naive and memory T cell subsets. Ligated cDNA underwent four rounds of PCR with nested alpha and beta constant region primers and SP2. TCRdb reprocessed the 5' RACE reads with MiXCR, giving one entry per CDR3 protein. The sample lists some 60,000 distinct CDR3 sequences; about 7.1% were seen once. TCR cDNA received a 3' ligated oligonucleotide that carried a UMI. All receptors come from a female donor in good health.

This clonotype was counted between two and nine times. This chain uses TRBV29-1 with TRBJ2-2; D is unclear. V lost 4 bases, J lost 3 bases, and 12 bases lay in between. The CDR3 has 14 residues. In germline, CDR1 is SQVTM, CDR2 ANQGSEA. This chain's CDR3 is CSVVFPLDTGELFF. In nucleotides, the CDR3 is TGCAGCGTTGTTTTCCCCCTGGACACCGGGGAGCTGTTTTTT.

This clonotype was seen repeatedly, ten times or more. The rearrangement links TRBV12-3 or TRBV12-4 to TRBJ1-5; D not certain. V gave up 4 bases and J gave up 0 bases, with 10 bases separating them. CDR3 length: 15 residues. The CDR3, as DNA: TGTGCCAGCAGTTCGTGGTTCAATAGCAATCAGCCCCAGCATTTT. Translated: CASSSWFNSNQPQHF.

V usage is TRBV3-1 and J usage is TRBJ2-5; 7 positions match TRBD2. CDR3 length: 17 residues. The V and J ends lost 1 base and 5 bases, in that order; junction bases with no gene match: 13. Germline V lookup: CDR1 LGHDT, CDR2 YNNKEL (reference sequence). The CDR3 DNA reads as TGTGCCAGCAGCCAAGGAGGTAGTCGGACTAGTTTGGAGACCCAGTACTTC. This gives the protein CASSQGGSRTSLETQYF.

This clonotype was seen repeatedly, ten times or more. This chain links TRBV20-1 with TRBJ1-5, with D uncertain. V lost 3 bases, J lost 4 bases, and 13 bases lay in between. CDR1 is DFQATT and CDR2 is SNEGSKA in the germline V gene (reference sequence). This CDR3 has 14 amino acids. The CDR3 DNA sequence: TGCAGTGCTAGTCCCCCCGGGAGTAATCAGCCCCAGCATTTT. Translated: CSASPPGSNQPQHF.

This clonotype was counted ten times or more. The chain couples TRBV5-1 to TRBJ1-1; D uncertain. V dropped 2 bases and J dropped 3 bases, with 11 bases sitting between them. The V gene's germline CDR1 is SGHRS and CDR2 YFSETQ. This CDR3 is 14 amino acids long. The CDR3 is CASSLEGWDTEAFF. CDR3 DNA sequence: TGCGCCAGCAGCTTAGAGGGCTGGGACACTGAAGCTTTCTTT.

In this sample, this clonotype turned up many times. This chain uses TRBV11-2 with TRBJ2-1; 8 nucleotides match TRBD2. The CDR3 contains 16 residues. Germline V gives CDR1 SGHAT, CDR2 FQNNGV. V was clipped by 1 base and J by 9 bases; unmatched bases: 11. This CDR3 reads CASSLVRGGPIVEQFF. The DNA for the CDR3 is TGTGCCAGCAGCTTAGTTCGGGGGGGCCCAATCGTTGAGCAGTTCTTC.

This rearrangement joins TRBV12-3 or TRBV12-4 to TRBJ2-1; 7 bases line up with TRBD1. CDR3 length: 13 residues. V dropped 6 bases and J dropped 10; count of bases not matched to a gene: 9. CDR3 loop: CASSLDRSVEQFF. CDR3 sequence (DNA): TGTGCCAGCAGCTTGGACAGGTCAGTGGAGCAGTTCTTC.

The rearrangement links TRBV18 to TRBJ2-1, with D maybe TRBD1 (6 bases). This CDR3 comprises 15 residues. V lost 3 bases and J lost 1, with 10 bases in between. The germline V gene has CDR1 KGHSH and CDR2 LQKENI. The CDR3 loop reads CASSPYQGSYNEQFF. In DNA, the CDR3 is TGTGCCAGCTCACCTTACCAGGGGTCCTACAATGAGCAGTTCTTC. The complete variable domain, with remaining parts taken from reference TRBV18 and TRBJ2-1, reads NAGVMQNPRHLVRRRGQEARLRCSPMKGHSHVYWYRQLPEEGLKFMVYLQKENIIDESGMPKERFSAEFPKEGPSILRIQQVVRGDSAAYFCASSPYQGSYNEQFFGPGTRLTVL.

Worth noting for this clonotype: A much bigger clone sits one base away, suggesting this may be a read error. This chain connects TRBV20-1 to TRBJ1-1, with D perhaps TRBD1 (6 bases). Germline-derived CDR1 and CDR2 are DFQATT and SNEGSKA (reference sequence). Trimming left V 1 base short and J 4 bases short, with 13 bases between. The CDR3 covers 14 residues. The CDR3 nucleotides are TGCAGTGCTAGAGGGGGGGCAGCGGTCACTGAAGCTTTCTTT. It translates to CSARGGAAVTEAFF.

This sequence joins TRBV5-1 and TRBJ2-5; tentative D call: TRBD1 (5 bases). The CDR3 extends over 13 amino acids. Per the germline V gene, CDR1 is SGHRS and CDR2 is YFSETQ. The V gene lost 4 bases and the J gene lost 1 base, with 8 bases spanning the gap. CDR3 coding DNA: TGCGCCAGCAGCCCTAGGGGCCAAGAGACCCAGTACTTC. This sequence encodes CASSPRGQETQYF.

This clonotype was detected many times. V gene TRBV14 combines with J gene TRBJ1-6; possible D gene TRBD1, 6 bases. V was trimmed by 0 bases and J by 8 bases, leaving 11 bases between them. The V gene's germline CDR1 is SGHDN and CDR2 FVKESK. The CDR3 sequence is 15 residues long. The DNA of the CDR3 is TGTGCCAGCAGCCAAGAAATAGGGGGTTATTCACCCCTCCACTTT. Translated: CASSQEIGGYSPLHF.

CDR3 loop: CASTPSWGTEAFF. The CDR3 bases are TGTGCCAGCACCCCTAGTTGGGGCACTGAAGCTTTCTTT. This chain connects TRBV7-3 to TRBJ1-1, with no clear D. Germline V gene data show CDR1 as SGHTA and CDR2 as FQGTGA. The V and J ends lost 7 bases and 4 bases respectively, with 13 bases between them. There are 13 residues in the CDR3. The whole variable domain, remainder taken from reference TRBV7-3 and TRBJ1-1, is GAGVSQTPSNKVTEKGKYVELRCDPISGHTALYWYRQSLGQGPEFLIYFQGTGAADDSGLPNDRFFAVRPEGSVSTLKIQRTERGDSAVYLCASTPSWGTEAFFGQGTRLTVV.

The chain joins TRBV6-1 to TRBJ1-5, with unresolved D. The CDR3 is made up of 14 amino acids. Trimming cost V 2 bases and J 3 bases, with 8 bases left between them. Germline CDR1 and CDR2: MNHNS and SASEGT. CDR3 DNA: TGTGCCAGCAGTGAACCCCAGGCCAATCAGCCCCAGCATTTT. It codes for CASSEPQANQPQHF.

Remarks on this clonotype: A much larger clone sits a single nucleotide away, making a read error possible. The chain uses TRBV6-2 or TRBV6-3 and TRBJ1-5; D unresolved. Germline V CDR1 and CDR2: MNHEY, SVGEGT. The CDR3 contains 13 residues. The CDR3 loop is CALRRYSNKPQHF. The CDR3 region has the DNA TGTGCCCTCAGGAGATATAGCAATAAGCCCCAGCATTTT.

This chain joins TRBV7-2 and TRBJ2-6; D remains unclear. This CDR3 has 15 residues. Per the germline V gene, CDR1 is SGHTA and CDR2 is FQGNSA. Trimming took 6 bases from V and 4 from J, leaving 13 bases between them. The CDR3 DNA follows: TGTGCCAGCAGACTCGACAATTCGGGGGCCAACGTCCTGACTTTC. It is translated as CASRLDNSGANVLTF.

V usage is TRBV28 and J usage is TRBJ2-3; D is uncertain. V was shortened by 8 bases and J by 9 bases, with 15 bases between the two germline ends. CDR1 is MDHEN, CDR2 SYDVKM, per germline. There are 12 residues in the CDR3. In DNA form, the CDR3 reads TGTGCCAGCTCGGGTGACGGAGTCACGCAGTATTTT. Protein product: CASSGDGVTQYF.

Ten or more counts support this clonotype. The chain joins TRBV12-3 or TRBV12-4 to TRBJ1-5, with D perhaps TRBD1 (6 bases). V was clipped by 5 bases and J by 0 bases, with 11 bases between them. The CDR3 is 15 residues long. In nucleotides, the CDR3 is TGTGCCAGCAGTCGAACAGGGAATAGCAATCAGCCCCAGCATTTT. Translation gives CASSRTGNSNQPQHF.

This clonotype was recorded a few times. The chain recombines TRBV5-1 with TRBJ2-7, with D uncertain. The CDR3 has 14 residues. Germline-derived CDR1 and CDR2 are SGHRS and YFSETQ. Trimming stripped 6 bases from V and 1 base from J, with 14 bases between. As DNA, the CDR3 is TGCGCCAGCAAGACGGAACTGACGTCCTACGAGCAGTACTTC. Its protein is CASKTELTSYEQYF.

This clonotype was seen repeatedly, ten times or more. The rearrangement joins TRBV5-1 to TRBJ2-6; perhaps TRBD1 as D (6 bases). V lost 2 bases to trimming and J lost 0 bases, with 12 bases between them. CDR1 SGHRS and CDR2 YFSETQ come from the germline V gene. CDR3 length equals 17 residues. The CDR3 is CASSLTGSGSGANVLTF. CDR3 sequence (DNA): TGCGCCAGCAGCTTAACAGGGTCCGGCTCTGGGGCCAACGTCCTGACTTTC. Full variable domain (rest looked up from reference TRBV5-1 and TRBJ2-6): KAGVTQTPRYLIKTRGQQVTLSCSPISGHRSVSWYQQTPGQGLQFLFEYFSETQRNKGNFPGRFSGRQFSNSRSEMNVSTLELGDSALYLCASSLTGSGSGANVLTFGAGSRLTVL.

The genes are TRBV6-5 and TRBJ2-1; D may match TRBD1 or TRBD2 (6 bases each). The CDR3 runs to 15 residues. CDR1 is MNHEY and CDR2 is SVGAGI in the germline V gene. V lost 5 bases and J 5 bases, leaving 16 bases between the germline ends. This CDR3 is CASSTWGAVHNEQFF. The CDR3 nucleotides are TGTGCCAGCAGTACATGGGGGGCCGTCCACAATGAGCAGTTCTTC.

This clonotype occurred a few times. V is TRBV4-1 and J is TRBJ1-1; D uncertain. The CDR3 has 15 amino acids. The germline V gene has CDR1 MGHRA and CDR2 YSYEKL. V dropped 0 bases and J dropped 3 bases, with 11 bases sitting between them. Here the CDR3 DNA reads TGCGCCAGCAGCCAAGATGACGGGGAAGACACTGAAGCTTTCTTT. This gives the protein CASSQDDGEDTEAFF.

This clonotype occurred many times. This rearrangement joins TRBV28 to TRBJ2-7, with D maybe TRBD2 (6 bases). CDR1 MDHEN and CDR2 SYDVKM come from the germline V gene. This CDR3 has 15 amino acids. V was shortened by 0 bases and J by 0 bases, with 9 bases between the two germline ends. This chain's CDR3 is CASSLWAGPSYEQYF. The CDR3, as DNA: TGTGCCAGCAGTTTATGGGCGGGGCCCTCCTACGAGCAGTACTTC.

In DNA, the CDR3 is TGTGCCAGCAGCCAAGATCAGGACAGGGGAGCTTTCTTT. This gives the protein CASSQDQDRGAFF. This chain connects TRBV4-2 to TRBJ1-1; 9 bases fit TRBD1. Germline V lookup: CDR1 LGHNA, CDR2 YNFKEQ. The CDR3 runs to 13 residues. The V segment lost 0 bases and the J segment 10 bases; nucleotides outside the gene matches: 3.

This clonotype was recorded many times. This rearrangement joins TRBV19 to TRBJ1-5; D perhaps matches TRBD1 (5 bases). Trimming shortened V by 5 bases and J by 6 bases, and 17 bases separated the two germline ends. This CDR3 is built from 15 residues. Germline assignment: CDR1 LNHDA and CDR2 SQIVND (reference sequence). The CDR3, as DNA: TGTGCCAGTAGTCCTTCCCAGACAGTGCCTCAGCCCCAGCATTTT. Protein sequence: CASSPSQTVPQPQHF.

V is TRBV19 and J is TRBJ2-1, with D possibly TRBD2 on 6 matching bases. The V and J ends lost 6 bases and 6 bases respectively, with 9 bases between them. The CDR3 runs to 12 residues. Germline V gene sequence: CDR1 LNHDA, CDR2 SQIVND (reference sequence). CDR3 nucleotide sequence: TGTGCCAGTAGGGGAGGCGGCAATGAGCAGTTCTTC. This sequence encodes CASRGGGNEQFF.

This clonotype was found a few times. J is TRBJ2-5 and V is TRBV7-6; 7 positions match TRBD1. CDR3 length equals 15 residues. CDR1 and CDR2 (germline): SGHVS, FNYEAQ. After removal of 5 bases from V and 2 bases from J, the junction contained 8 bases not matched to a gene. CDR3 amino acids: CASSRGTVSQETQYF. The CDR3 bases are TGTGCCAGCAGCAGAGGGACAGTAAGTCAAGAGACCCAGTACTTC.